These T cell receptor beta chains were read from a single sample in a study of blood T cell repertoires in COVID-19. Some clones are missing from TCRdb's copy, which holds only in-frame ones; the method was immunoSEQ multiplex PCR. There are approximately 360,000 clones in the sample; 87% occur only once, and about 2.1% lies in the top ten. The sequenced sample was PBMCs or T cells enriched from blood (not recorded which). The receptors come from a man aged 35-49 years in a cohort exposed to, infected with or recovered from COVID-19 (not recorded which). The CDR3 runs from the conserved cysteine through the conserved F or W. Fields, in order: J gene, V gene, CDR3 protein.

TRBJ2-7 | TRBV3-1/TRBV3-2 | CASSAQTYEQYF
TRBJ1-5 | TRBV10-3 | CAISESTVNQPQHF
TRBJ2-7 | TRBV10-3 | CAISDGLADAYEQYF
TRBJ1-1 | TRBV14 | CASSQATGGRGTEAFF
TRBJ1-1 | TRBV29-1 | CSVEVTRNTEAFF
TRBJ1-3 | TRBV6-6 | CASRGDRNTIYF
TRBJ2-7 | TRBV6-5 | CASSYEDSSRYEQYF
TRBJ2-3 | TRBV5-1 | CASSLGASTDTQYF
TRBJ2-5 | TRBV10-3 | CAISYGRDRETQYF
TRBJ2-7 | TRBV14 | CASSLMPMDSGLGQYF
TRBJ2-3 | TRBV6-5 | CATASGDGSTDTQYF
TRBJ1-1 | TRBV5-1 | CASSSGGVLAEAFF
TRBJ2-7 | TRBV24-1 | CATSEAGGRMKQYF
TRBJ1-1 | TRBV28 | CASSSGTPNTEAFF
TRBJ1-1 | TRBV24-1 | CATRGQGNTEAFF
TRBJ2-1 | TRBV5-1 | CASSIRISGPSNEQFF
TRBJ2-4 | TRBV4-1 | CASSQVTGLAKNIQYF
TRBJ1-5 | TRBV6-5 | CASSYSRGHQPQHF
TRBJ2-1 | TRBV5-1 | CASSLALTSGRQQFF
TRBJ2-5 | TRBV15 | CATSIGTGDVETQYF
TRBJ1-5 | TRBV19 | CASSATDRGNNQPQHF
TRBJ2-4 | TRBV29-1 | CSVGTGGRGNIQYF
TRBJ2-7 | TRBV24-1 | CATSEPGTYEQYF
TRBJ2-7 | TRBV28 | CASSFRERQYF
TRBJ2-7 | TRBV28 | CASSLSRVEQYF
TRBJ1-6 | TRBV10-1 | CASSDGQGGSPLHF
TRBJ2-7 | TRBV29-1 | CSATVRGEQYF
TRBJ2-7 | TRBV5-1 | CASAGQVGSYEQYF
TRBJ1-1 | TRBV11-2 | CASSWTGVGTEAFF
TRBJ2-1 | TRBV24-1 | CATSDSRLGSYNEQFF
TRBJ2-7 | TRBV5-1 | CASSLQGASYEQYF
TRBJ2-1 | TRBV7-2 | CASNRRAGPHNEQFF